The rows below give T cell receptor beta chains drawn from one sample of a study of T cell repertoires in cytomegalovirus infection. TCRdb redid the calling of the reads with MiXCR, one entry per CDR3 protein. The sample contains some 280,000 distinct CDR3 sequences, roughly an eighth of which appear only once. What was sequenced was PBMCs. The source is a human donor in good health (CMV status not recorded). Some clones in this sample may be carry-over from other donors' samples. Each CDR3 is given with its conserved first and last residue. The D gene is left open where the match is weak. A clone size is listed for some rows: how often the clone was seen (once, few, many), or a class if it is expanded.

D gene | J gene | clone size | V gene | CDR3 DNA | CDR3 protein
TRBD1 | TRBJ1-5 | few | TRBV5-6 | TGTGCCAGCAGCTCTGACAGGGGAGCAAATCAGCCCCAGCATTTT | CASSSDRGANQPQHF
TRBD1 | TRBJ1-1 | NA | TRBV2 | TGTGCCAGCAGCGAAGGGGACAGGAACACTGAAGCTTTCTTT | CASSEGDRNTEAFF
NA | TRBJ1-5 | many | TRBV5-6 | TGTGCCAGCAGCGTGGCGCGGGGAGGTGGCAATCAGCCCCAGCATTTT | CASSVARGGGNQPQHF
NA | TRBJ2-3 | many | TRBV6-6 | TGTGCCAGCAGTTACGGGATTCTGACTAGTGGCTCCGCAGATACGCAGTATTTT | CASSYGILTSGSADTQYF
NA | TRBJ2-5 | once | TRBV19 | TGTGCCACCGGATTCCAAGAGACCCAGTACTTC | CATGFQETQYF
NA | TRBJ1-6 | medium-sized | TRBV7-6 | TGTGCCAGCAGCTCCCATCCTGGGGACGGTTCACCCCTCCACTTT | CASSSHPGDGSPLHF
NA | TRBJ2-7 | many | TRBV27 | TGTGCCAGCAGTTTAGACCAGTTTTCGCCCGAGCAGTACTTC | CASSLDQFSPEQYF
NA | TRBJ2-5 | few | TRBV19 | TGTGCCAGTTCAGGTGGAGAGACCCAGTACTTC | CASSGGETQYF
NA | TRBJ1-2 | many | TRBV7-2 | TGTGCCAGCAGCTCGAGCAGGGTCAACTATGGCTACACCTTC | CASSSSRVNYGYTF
TRBD2 | TRBJ2-1 | NA | TRBV5-4 | TGTGCCAGCAGCTTGGGCCTAGCGGAGTACAATGAGCAGTTCTTC | CASSLGLAEYNEQFF
TRBD1 | TRBJ2-2 | many | TRBV28 | TGTGCCAGCAGGAAAGGGGGCGCCCCCGGGGAGCTGTTTTTT | CASRKGGAPGELFF
NA | TRBJ1-3 | NA | TRBV29-1 | TGCAGCGTTACCGCAGGGTTTAGTGGAAACACCATATATTTT | CSVTAGFSGNTIYF
NA | TRBJ2-1 | many | TRBV28 | TGTGCCAGCAGTTTTTCTCGCCACCCCGACAATGAGCAGTTCTTC | CASSFSRHPDNEQFF
NA | TRBJ2-5 | NA | TRBV13 | TGTGCCAGCAGCTCTCTGGGGATACAAGAGACCCAGTACTTC | CASSSLGIQETQYF
TRBD1 | TRBJ1-4 | NA | TRBV5-4 | TGTGCTAGCAGCTTGGAGTGGGACAGCAATGAAAAACGGTTTTTC | CASSLEWDSNEKRFF
TRBD1 | TRBJ1-1 | few | TRBV13 | TGTGCCAGCCGCCACGTCCAGGGGGGAGGTACTGAAGCTTTCTTT | CASRHVQGGGTEAFF
NA | TRBJ1-4 | NA | TRBV29-1 | TGCAGCGTCTTAGTTGCAACTAATGAAAAACTGTTTTTT | CSVLVATNEKLFF
TRBD1 | TRBJ1-5 | many | TRBV7-2 | TGTGCCAGCAGCGTTGGACAGGGGGCACAGCCCCAGCATTTT | CASSVGQGAQPQHF
NA | TRBJ1-4 | many | TRBV4-1 | TGCGCCAGCAGCCAAGAGGGGTCAGCTGAAAAACTGTTTTTT | CASSQEGSAEKLFF
NA | TRBJ2-7 | many | TRBV7-2 | TGTGCCAGCAGCTTAAAACGGCCCGAGCAGTACTTC | CASSLKRPEQYF
TRBD1 | TRBJ2-5 | many | TRBV7-2 | TGTGCCAGCAGCGAATACGGGGACAGCCAAGAGACCCAGTACTTC | CASSEYGDSQETQYF
NA | TRBJ1-4 | many | TRBV7-6 | TGTGCCAGCAGCTTAGGGACAACTAATGAAAAACTGTTTTTT | CASSLGTTNEKLFF
NA | TRBJ2-3 | NA | TRBV20-1 | TGCAGTGCTCTAGCCCAGCGCTTGTGGGATACGCAGTATTTT | CSALAQRLWDTQYF
NA | TRBJ1-1 | few | TRBV29-1 | TGCAGCGTTGTTTCAGGGAAAGGGGACACTGAAGCTTTCTTT | CSVVSGKGDTEAFF
NA | TRBJ1-4 | many | TRBV2 | TGTGCCAGCAAGAATGAAAAACTGTTTTTT | CASKNEKLFF
TRBD2 | TRBJ2-3 | NA | TRBV5-4 | TGTGCCTATTCGGGGACTACTCGAGATACGCAGTATTTT | CAYSGTTRDTQYF
TRBD2 | TRBJ2-3 | few | TRBV4-1 | TGCGCCAGCAGCCAAGTGGGTAGCGGGAGTACGGATACGCAGTATTTT | CASSQVGSGSTDTQYF
NA | TRBJ2-7 | many | TRBV5-5 | TGTGCCAGCAGCTTGGGTAGGGATACCTACGAGCAGTACTTC | CASSLGRDTYEQYF
TRBD1 | TRBJ1-1 | many | TRBV19 | TGTGCCAGTACCTGGGACAGTCGAACTGAAGCTTTCTTT | CASTWDSRTEAFF
TRBD1 | TRBJ2-7 | many | TRBV12-3/TRBV12-4 | TGTGCCAGCAGTTTAGCCGTGGGACAGCCCTACGAGCAGTACTTC | CASSLAVGQPYEQYF
NA | TRBJ2-6 | few | TRBV2 | TGTGCCAGCAGGGCGATCTCTGGGGCCAACGTCCTGACTTTC | CASRAISGANVLTF
NA | TRBJ2-1 | many | TRBV20-1 | TGCAGTGCTAGATCCTTTCGGGCATACCAGTTCTTC | CSARSFRAYQFF
NA | TRBJ1-5 | many | TRBV28 | TGTGCCAGCAGTCCCTTAAATCAGCCCCAGCATTTT | CASSPLNQPQHF
NA | TRBJ1-1 | many | TRBV7-9 | TGTGCCAGCAGCTTAGTGGTTATGGGCTCCACTGAAGCTTTCTTT | CASSLVVMGSTEAFF
TRBD1 | TRBJ2-3 | many | TRBV7-9 | TGTGCCAGCAGCTTACAAGGACAGGGGACAGATACGCAGTATTTT | CASSLQGQGTDTQYF
NA | TRBJ1-5 | many | TRBV7-2 | TGTGCCAGCAGCCTGAACTTTGGTCAGCCCCAGCATTTT | CASSLNFGQPQHF
NA | TRBJ2-1 | few | TRBV4-3 | TGCGCCAGCAGCCCTCAGTCCAATGAGCAGTTCTTC | CASSPQSNEQFF
TRBD2 | TRBJ2-7 | many | TRBV28 | TGTGCCAGCAGTATGTTAGTGGCTAGCGGGATCTACGAGCAGTACTTC | CASSMLVASGIYEQYF
NA | TRBJ2-7 | few | TRBV10-2 | TGCGCCAGCAGTGAGTCGATGGGGCCCACCTCCTACGAGCAGTACTTC | CASSESMGPTSYEQYF
NA | TRBJ2-7 | many | TRBV7-2 | TGTGCCAGCAGCTTAGCGTTACAGGCAGTCTACGAGCAGTACTTC | CASSLALQAVYEQYF